The clone carrying this T cell receptor (beta chain) has a handful of counts. The sample comes from a study of response to subunit inactivated influenza vaccine. TCRdb fed the RT-PCR reads into MiXCR, producing one record per CDR3 protein. The sample has roughly 700,000 distinct CDR3 sequences, 14% seen once. CDR1 and CDR2 (germline): SGDLS, YYNGEE. Trimming pared 0 bases from V and 3 bases from J, leaving 13 bases between. The CDR3 length is 16 residues. Sequencing was performed on PBMCs from blood, taken 14 days before vaccination. This sequence joins TRBV9 and TRBJ2-1, with a weak D call TRBD2 (7 bases). This sequence was found in a middle-aged man who received an inactivated influenza vaccine. The CDR3 sequence is CASSVGGGLFYNEQFF. The DNA for the CDR3 is TGTGCCAGCAGCGTAGGGGGGGGGCTTTTCTACAATGAGCAGTTCTTC.